This is a list of T cell receptor delta chains from one sample in a study of Vδ1+ human thymocytes. TCRdb re-called the multiplex PCR reads with CATT. The sample holds some 54,000 delta-chain clones; approximately 15% are singletons and the top ten take roughly 0.46%. The material sequenced was Vdelta1+ gamma-delta thymocytes from the thymus. The source is a boy under three years old who had congenital heart surgery. Both conserved end residues are part of each CDR3. A D gene is named only where the DNA matches it firmly. A clone size is listed for some rows: how often the clone was seen (once, few, many), or a class if it is expanded.

abundance	v_gene	j_gene	d_gene	CDR3aa	CDR3nt
few	TRDV1	TRDJ1	.	CALGELVPTGAESELIF	TGTGCTCTTGGGGAACTAGTTCCTACTGGGGCTGAGAGCGAACTCATCTTT
.	TRDV1	TRDJ1	TRDD3	CALGEFWVLGDTHTDKLIF	TGTGCTCTTGGGGAATTCTGGGTACTGGGGGATACCCACACCGATAAACTCATCTTT
.	TRDV1	TRDJ1	TRDD3	CALGEPPGIYTDKLIF	TGTGCTCTTGGGGAACCCCCGGGGATATACACCGATAAACTCATCTTT
.	TRDV1	TRDJ1	.	CALGEVPWRLPTGTGGKLIF	TGTGCTCTTGGGGAAGTCCCGTGGCGCCTTCCTACCGGTACTGGGGGGAAACTCATCTTT
.	TRDV1	TRDJ1	TRDD3	CALGPKAHWGIRIKIIF	TGTGCTCTTGGGCCCAAGGCACACTGGGGGATACGCATTAAGATCATCTTT
.	TRDV1	TRDJ1	TRDD3	CALWSFLPLGDISDKLIF	TGTGCTCTCTGGTCCTTCCTACCACTGGGGGATATATCCGATAAACTCATCTTT
few	TRDV1	TRDJ1	TRDD3	CALGDSFSYLTGGYEGADKLIF	TGTGCTCTTGGGGATTCCTTTTCCTACCTTACTGGGGGATACGAGGGGGCCGATAAACTCATCTTT
few	TRDV2	TRDJ1	.	CACADRGTLSDKLIF	TGTGCCTGTGCCGATAGGGGGACACTATCCGATAAACTCATCTTT
.	TRDV1	TRDJ1	TRDD2	CALGARPSYVDTPNTDKLIF	TGTGCTCTTGGGGCACGGCCTTCCTACGTTGATACGCCCAACACCGATAAACTCATCTTT
.	TRDV1	TRDJ1	.	CALGEEREYTDKLIF	TGTGCTCTTGGGGAGGAACGGGAGTACACCGATAAACTCATCTTT
few	TRDV1	TRDJ1	.	CALGDRLPRLPHTDKLIF	TGTGCTCTTGGGGATCGCCTGCCGAGGCTACCACACACCGATAAACTCATCTTT
.	TRDV3	TRDJ1	.	CAQGADTDKLIF	TGTGCCCAGGGGGCTGACACCGATAAACTCATCTTT
few	TRDV1	TRDJ1	TRDD3	CALGPGGPSMGVLGDTDKLIF	TGTGCTCTTGGGCCAGGGGGGCCTTCCATGGGTGTACTGGGGGACACCGATAAACTCATCTTT
few	TRDV1	TRDJ1	.	CALGELWLRWETKLIF	TGTGCTCTTGGGGAACTTTGGCTACGCTGGGAGACAAAACTCATCTTT
.	TRDV1	TRDJ1	TRDD3	CALGVVAFPKVLTGGYTDKLIF	TGTGCTCTTGGGGTCGTGGCCTTCCCAAAGGTCCTTACTGGGGGATACACCGATAAACTCATCTTT
.	TRDV1	TRDJ1	TRDD2	CALGLPSYPVLVPYTDKLTF	TGTGCTCTTGGGCTGCCTTCCTATCCAGTACTGGTCCCTTACACCGATAAACTCACCTTT
few	TRDV1	TRDJ1	.	CALGEAAWTDKLIF	TGTGCTCTTGGGGAAGCTGCTTGGACCGATAAACTCATCTTT
.	TRDV1	TRDJ1	TRDD3	CALGELPLHWGIRGRTSYTDKLIF	TGTGCTCTTGGGGAACTGCCCCTCCATTGGGGGATACGGGGCCGGACGTCCTACACCGATAAACTCATCTTT
few	TRDV1	TRDJ1	TRDD2	CALGEKPSSEDLTDKLIF	TGTGCTCTTGGGGAGAAGCCTTCCTCGGAGGACCTTACCGATAAACTCATCTTT
few	TRAV29/DV5	TRDJ1	.	CAASGTVFLFMQFTGGQLKLIF	TGTGCAGCAAGCGGAACAGTCTTCCTATTTATGCAATTTACTGGGGGCCAACTTAAACTCATCTTT